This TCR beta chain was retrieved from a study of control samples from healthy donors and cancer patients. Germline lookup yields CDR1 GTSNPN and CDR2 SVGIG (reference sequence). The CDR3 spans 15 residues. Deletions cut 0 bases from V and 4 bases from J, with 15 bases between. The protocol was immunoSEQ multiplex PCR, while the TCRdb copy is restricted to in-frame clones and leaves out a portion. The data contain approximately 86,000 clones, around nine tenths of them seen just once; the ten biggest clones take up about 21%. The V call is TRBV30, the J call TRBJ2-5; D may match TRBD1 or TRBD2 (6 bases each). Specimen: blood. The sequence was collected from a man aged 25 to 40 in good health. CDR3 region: CAWSVRLGGGETQYF. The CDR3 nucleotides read TGTGCCTGGAGTGTACGGTTGGGGGGCGGAGAGACCCAGTACTTC.